Presented here are 23 T cell receptor beta chains from one specimen sequenced in a study of blood T cell repertoires in COVID-19. Assay used: immunoSEQ multiplex PCR; TCRdb lists only in-frame clones, some missing. The table includes about 320,000 clones, about 85% detected once. The specimen sequenced was PBMCs or T cells enriched from blood (not recorded which). These receptors were taken from a woman aged 30 to 39 who had been exposed to COVID-19.

The chain couples TRBV7-6 to TRBJ1-2; 9 bases match TRBD1. This CDR3 contains 13 residues. Germline CDR1 is SGHVS and CDR2 is FNYEAQ. The junction had 3 bases not matched to a gene; V was cut back by 5 bases and J by 5 bases. CDR3 nucleotide sequence: TGTGCCAGCAGCGATGGGACAGGGTATGGCTACACCTTC. Protein: CASSDGTGYGYTF.

The sample holds a few counts of this clone. The chain employs TRBV28 and TRBJ2-3, with 9 bases aligning to TRBD2. Germline CDR1 MDHEN, CDR2 SYDVKM. The V gene end was trimmed by 5 bases and the J gene end by 6 bases; junction bases not matched to a gene: 9. There are 15 residues in the CDR3. The CDR3 loop is CASSTTSGSGDTQYF. CDR3 in DNA: TGTGCCAGCAGTACAACTAGCGGGTCGGGGGATACGCAGTATTTT.

The gene calls are TRBV15 and TRBJ2-1; 13 bases match TRBD2. This CDR3 contains 15 residues. Per the germline V gene, CDR1 is LNHNV and CDR2 is YYDKDF (reference sequence). J was trimmed by 7 bases and V by 9 bases; bases with no gene match: 9. Here the CDR3 DNA reads TGTGCCACTAGTCCGGGACTAGCGGGGACAAATGAGCAGTTCTTC. It encodes CATSPGLAGTNEQFF.

This clone was counted only a few times. The chain has TRBV16 and TRBJ1-5; a weak D match, TRBD1 (6 bases). The CDR3 consists of 14 residues. The V end was cut by 4 bases, the J end by 3 bases, with 10 bases between. Germline CDR1 reads KGHSY; CDR2 reads FQNENV. Written as DNA, the CDR3 is TGTGCCAGCAGCCTCCGGACAGACAATCAGCCCCAGCATTTT. Its protein is CASSLRTDNQPQHF.

The V gene is TRBV28, the J gene TRBJ1-6; 8 nucleotides agree with TRBD1. The length of the CDR3 is 12 residues. Germline trimming cut 5 bases from V and 11 bases from J; bases unmatched to any gene: 2. Germline V gene sequence: CDR1 MDHEN, CDR2 SYDVKM. CDR3 amino acids: CASSTGGTPLHF. The CDR3 DNA follows: TGTGCCAGCAGTACAGGGGGGACACCCCTCCACTTT.

The rearrangement links TRBV19 to TRBJ1-5; the D gene is possibly TRBD1 (5 bases). V lost 7 bases and J lost 2, with 12 bases in between. Germline CDR1 and CDR2: LNHDA and SQIVND (reference sequence). This CDR3 comprises 14 residues. In DNA, the CDR3 is TGTGCCAGTATAAAGGGGCAGGGCAATCAGCCCCAGCATTTT. Its protein is CASIKGQGNQPQHF.

The chain employs TRBV7-6 and TRBJ2-4, with TRBD1 matching over 8 bases. Germline CDR1 SGHVS, CDR2 FNYEAQ. V dropped 4 bases and J dropped 6; count of bases not matched to a gene: 8. This CDR3 region has 15 residues. The CDR3 loop reads CASSSRTGFGNIQYF. The DNA of the CDR3 is TGTGCCAGCAGCTCCCGGACAGGGTTCGGAAACATTCAGTACTTC.

The chain combines TRBV30 with TRBJ1-4, with D hard to call. This CDR3 is 12 amino acids long. V lost 4 bases and J 8 bases, leaving 11 bases between the germline ends. Per the germline V gene, CDR1 is GTSNPN and CDR2 is SVGIG (reference sequence). The chain's CDR3 is CAWNRREEKLFF. CDR3 sequence (DNA): TGTGCCTGGAATCGCCGGGAGGAAAAACTGTTTTTT.

The chain couples TRBV7-2 to TRBJ1-2; D not resolved. V lost 1 base to trimming and J lost 4 bases, with 16 bases between them. The CDR3 is made up of 16 amino acids. The germline V gene has CDR1 SGHTA and CDR2 FQGNSA. The CDR3 here is CASSLVSIRSSYGYTF. In DNA form, the CDR3 reads TGTGCCAGCAGCTTAGTCTCCATCCGCTCTAGCTATGGCTACACCTTC.

This clone was picked up a small number of times. In DNA form, the CDR3 reads TGTGCCAGCAGTGAAGTGTCACTCAATGAGCAGTTCTTC. As protein: CASSEVSLNEQFF. The rearrangement links TRBV2 to TRBJ2-1; no reliable D call. The CDR3 extends over 13 amino acids. Trimming left V 1 base short and J 6 bases short, with 7 bases between. From germline, CDR1 is SNHLY and CDR2 FYNNEI.

The sample holds one count of this clone. The chain couples TRBV5-1 to TRBJ2-7; TRBD1 aligns across 11 bases. Germline loops: CDR1 SGHRS, CDR2 YFSETQ. The CDR3 is 15 residues long. V trimming: 3 bases; J trimming: 3 bases; junction bases outside the gene matches: 5. For the CDR3, the DNA is TGCGCCAGCAGCTCGGGACAGGGGGGAAACTACGAGCAGTACTTC. Its translation: CASSSGQGGNYEQYF.

The J gene is TRBJ1-2, the V gene TRBV12-5, with D possibly TRBD1 on 5 matching bases. This CDR3 contains 12 residues. Per germline, CDR1 LGHNT and CDR2 FRNRAP. V gave up 6 bases and J gave up 5 bases, with 10 bases separating them. The CDR3 here is CASGPRQYGYTF. The DNA for the CDR3 is TGTGCTAGTGGCCCACGACAGTATGGCTACACCTTC.

The CDR3 loop is CASTLNLRGSNYGYTF. The CDR3 bases are TGTGCCAGCACCCTTAACCTCAGGGGCTCTAACTATGGCTACACCTTC. The V call is TRBV28, the J call TRBJ1-2, with TRBD1 as a possible D gene (6 bases). The CDR3 has 16 residues. Trimming shortened V by 7 bases and J by 0 bases, and 18 bases separated the two germline ends. Looked up from germline, CDR1 is MDHEN and CDR2 is SYDVKM.

This rearrangement joins TRBV9 to TRBJ1-1, with 9 bases that match TRBD1. Germline assignment: CDR1 SGDLS and CDR2 YYNGEE. CDR3 size: 17 residues. V gave up 3 bases and J gave up 4 bases; unmatched junction bases: 13. The CDR3 nucleotides are TGTGCCAGCAGCGGGCTAGGGACAGGGAAGGGTGGCACTGAAGCTTTCTTT. Residues: CASSGLGTGKGGTEAFF.

This chain connects TRBV10-3 to TRBJ2-3, with 12 nucleotides matching TRBD2. The CDR3 sequence is 14 residues long. The junction had 5 bases not matched to a gene; V was cut back by 7 bases and J by 6 bases. Germline V lookup: CDR1 ENHRY, CDR2 SYGVKD. CDR3 nucleotide sequence: TGTGCCATCAAAAGGACTAGCGGGGTGGATACGCAGTATTTT. Its protein product is CAIKRTSGVDTQYF.

This sequence joins TRBV7-2 and TRBJ2-7; 9 nucleotides match TRBD1. V lost 4 bases, J lost 3 bases, and 7 bases stayed unmatched. This CDR3 comprises 15 residues. The germline V gene encodes CDR1 SGHTA and CDR2 FQGNSA. The CDR3 DNA reads as TGTGCCAGCAGCTACGGGACAGGGAGTTACTACGAGCAGTACTTC. This gives the protein CASSYGTGSYYEQYF.

This rearrangement joins TRBV7-8 to TRBJ2-3; no clear D gene. Germline CDR1 reads SGHVS; CDR2 reads FQNEAQ. The CDR3 runs 13 residues. V was trimmed by 1 base and J by 4 bases, leaving 6 bases between them. The CDR3 sequence: CASSLEPPDTQYF. CDR3 coding DNA: TGTGCCAGCAGCTTAGAGCCGCCAGATACGCAGTATTTT.

The chain combines TRBV11-2 with TRBJ1-2, with D perhaps TRBD1 (6 bases). Germline V gene data show CDR1 as SGHAT and CDR2 as FQNNGV. This CDR3 contains 13 residues. Between the trimmed V and J ends, which lost 1 base and 4 bases, there was a span of 7 bases. CDR3 DNA sequence: TGTGCCAGCAGCTTAGGGACAGTCTATGGCTACACCTTC. Amino acids: CASSLGTVYGYTF.

This chain uses TRBV24-1 with TRBJ2-3; TRBD2 aligns across 11 bases. The germline V gene has CDR1 KGHDR and CDR2 SFDVKD. V gave up 2 bases and J gave up 2 bases; unmatched junction bases: 2. The CDR3 length is 16 residues. In nucleotides, the CDR3 is TGTGCCACCAGTGATTCTAGCGGGGGGCACACAGATACGCAGTATTTT. Its translation: CATSDSSGGHTDTQYF.

The chain recombines TRBV18 with TRBJ2-7; tentative D call: TRBD2 (6 bases). The CDR3 loop spans 16 amino acids. V lost 6 bases and J lost 2, with 20 bases in between. Germline values: CDR1 KGHSH, CDR2 LQKENI. For the CDR3, the DNA is TGTGCCAGCTCCCTGGGGGAGGCAGCCCTAGCCTACGAGCAGTACTTC. This encodes CASSLGEAALAYEQYF.

The chain uses TRBV5-1 and TRBJ1-5; TRBD1 might be the D (6 bases). CDR1 is SGHRS, CDR2 YFSETQ, per germline. The CDR3 sequence is 14 residues long. Trimming shortened V by 0 bases and J by 5 bases, and 9 bases separated the two germline ends. This CDR3 is CASSLGTVDQPQHF. CDR3 DNA sequence: TGCGCCAGCAGCTTGGGGACAGTTGATCAGCCCCAGCATTTT. Full variable domain (outside the CDR3, taken from reference TRBV5-1 and TRBJ1-5): KAGVTQTPRYLIKTRGQQVTLSCSPISGHRSVSWYQQTPGQGLQFLFEYFSETQRNKGNFPGRFSGRQFSNSRSEMNVSTLELGDSALYLCASSLGTVDQPQHFGDGTRLSIL.

This clone was counted at least ten times. V and J are TRBV19 and TRBJ2-7; the D gene is possibly TRBD2 (6 bases). This CDR3 has 17 amino acids. V was clipped by 5 bases and J by 0 bases, with 20 bases between them. Germline V lookup: CDR1 LNHDA, CDR2 SQIVND (reference sequence). The CDR3 here is CASSQSGVGLSSYEQYF. CDR3 DNA: TGTGCCAGTAGTCAGTCGGGAGTTGGGCTTAGCTCCTACGAGCAGTACTTC.

This chain uses TRBV6-4 with TRBJ1-3, with D tentatively TRBD1 (6 bases). Trimming left V 3 bases short and J 5 bases short, with 17 bases between. Germline V gene data show CDR1 as MRHNA and CDR2 as SNTAGT. This CDR3 has 16 amino acids. The CDR3 nucleotides are TGTGCCAGCAGTGAACCCAGGGGAGAAATAAGAAACACCATATATTTT. It encodes CASSEPRGEIRNTIYF.